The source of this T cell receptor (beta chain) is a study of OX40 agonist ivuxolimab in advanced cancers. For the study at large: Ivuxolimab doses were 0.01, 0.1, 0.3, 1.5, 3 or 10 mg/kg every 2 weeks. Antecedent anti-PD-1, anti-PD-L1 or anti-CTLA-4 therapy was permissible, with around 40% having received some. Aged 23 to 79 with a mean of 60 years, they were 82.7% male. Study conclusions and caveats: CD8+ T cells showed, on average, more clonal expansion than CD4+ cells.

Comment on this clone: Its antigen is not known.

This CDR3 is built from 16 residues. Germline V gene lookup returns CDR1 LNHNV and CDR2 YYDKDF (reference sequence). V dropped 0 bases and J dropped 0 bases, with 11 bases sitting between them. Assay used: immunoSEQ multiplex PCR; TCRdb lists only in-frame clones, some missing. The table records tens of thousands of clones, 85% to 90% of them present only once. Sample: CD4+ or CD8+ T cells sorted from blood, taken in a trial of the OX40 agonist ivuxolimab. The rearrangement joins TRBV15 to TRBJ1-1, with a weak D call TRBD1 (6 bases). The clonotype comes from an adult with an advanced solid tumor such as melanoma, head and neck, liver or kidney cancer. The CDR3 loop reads CATSREQGMMNTEAFF. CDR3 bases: TGTGCCACCAGCAGAGAGCAGGGGATGATGAACACTGAAGCTTTCTTT. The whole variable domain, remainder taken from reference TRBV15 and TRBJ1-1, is DAMVIQNPRYQVTQFGKPVTLSCSQTLNHNVMYWYQQKSSQAPKLLFHYYDKDFNNEADTPDNFQSRRPNTSFCFLDIRSPGLGDTAMYLCATSREQGMMNTEAFFGQGTRLTVV.